The T cell receptor beta chain under discussion was sequenced for a study of beta chain features in type 1 diabetes. Germline-derived CDR1 and CDR2 are SGHDT and YYEEEE. V gave up 0 bases and J gave up 3 bases, with 8 bases separating them. The CDR3 sequence is 14 residues long. Study findings and constraints: Moderate but significant shortening of TCRB CDR3s was recorded in all four CD4+ subsets from Type 1 diabetes patients. It was possible that PCR favored shorter templates, equally so in patients and controls.

With respect to this clone: The antigen is not known.

Investigators reverse transcribed all isolated RNA, so they sequenced expressed TCRB transcripts. Clones were sequenced by immunoSEQ multiplex PCR, and TCRdb holds only the in-frame ones, with some missing. The sample lists over 600,000 clones; 12% were seen once. This clonotype was sampled from a man under 40 with type 1 diabetes. V is TRBV5-6 and J is TRBJ2-3; a possible D gene is TRBD2 (6 bases). The specimen was naive CD4+ T cells from blood. The CDR3 here is CASSLGTNTDTQYF. DNA of the CDR3: TGTGCCAGCAGCTTGGGGACTAATACAGATACGCAGTATTTT.